The subject of this entry is one T cell receptor beta chain. Its target is not known. The sample originates from a study of tumor-infiltrating lymphocytes in primary liver carcinoma. Findings and limits, study-wide: Tumor specimens were characterized by a significantly higher top-250-clone fraction than blood (p = 0.039).

cDNA specific to TCR beta was made from approximately 0.55 ug of total RNA, with a constant-region primer employed for priming. TCR beta libraries came from three nested multiplex PCR rounds using slightly modified ARM-PCR. The study ran its first two PCR rounds for nine to eleven cycles each, using TRBV1-TRBV30 forward primers and a C-beta reverse primer. From the multiplex PCR reads, TCRdb called clonotypes with MiXCR, one entry per CDR3 protein. The repertoire holds about 120,000 distinct CDR3 sequences, with under 70% as singletons. Starting material for RNA and DNA co-extraction consisted of roughly 17-31 mg of unsorted bulk tissue. CDR1 and CDR2 (germline): SGHNT, YYREEE (reference sequence). Trimming took off 0 bases at V and 15 bases at J, with 16 bases between the two ends. This CDR3 has 13 amino acids.

V and J are TRBV5-4 and TRBJ2-4; D might be TRBD2 (5 bases). The receptor was derived from a woman aged 55-69 years with primary liver carcinoma and hepatitis B virus infection. Sequencing was performed on tumor-adjacent normal liver tissue. This CDR3 is CASSLVRENILYF. As DNA, the CDR3 is TGTGCCAGCAGCTTGGTTCGGGAAAACATACTGTACTTC.